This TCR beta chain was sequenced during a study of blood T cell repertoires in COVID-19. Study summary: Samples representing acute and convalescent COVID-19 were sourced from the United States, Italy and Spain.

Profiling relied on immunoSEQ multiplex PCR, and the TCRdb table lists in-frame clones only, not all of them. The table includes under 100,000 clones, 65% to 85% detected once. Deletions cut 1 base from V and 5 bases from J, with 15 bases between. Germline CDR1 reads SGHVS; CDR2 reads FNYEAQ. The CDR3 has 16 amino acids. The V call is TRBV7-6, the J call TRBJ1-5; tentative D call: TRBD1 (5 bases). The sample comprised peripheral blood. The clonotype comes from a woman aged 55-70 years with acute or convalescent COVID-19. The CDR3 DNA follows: TGTGCCAGCAGCTTAGGTACAGTTACGGGGGATCAGCCCCAGCATTTT. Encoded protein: CASSLGTVTGDQPQHF. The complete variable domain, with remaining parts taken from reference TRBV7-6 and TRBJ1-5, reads GAGVSQSPRYKVTKRGQDVALRCDPISGHVSLYWYRQALGQGPEFLTYFNYEAQQDKSGLPNDRFSAERPEGSISTLTIQRTEQRDSAMYRCASSLGTVTGDQPQHFGDGTRLSIL.